Shown below are 17 T cell receptor beta chains from a single sample sequenced in a study of OX40 agonist ivuxolimab in advanced cancers. Here immunoSEQ multiplex PCR was the method, and the copy in TCRdb shows in-frame clones only, minus some. The sample contains about 75,000 clones, about 85% of which appear only once. The sample consisted of CD4+ or CD8+ T cells sorted from blood, taken in a trial of the OX40 agonist ivuxolimab. The receptors were sampled from an adult with an advanced solid tumor such as melanoma, head and neck, liver or kidney cancer.

Of note for this clone: Other DNA sequences within the sample encode an identical CDR3. CDR3 in amino acids: CASRRTGTEAFF. The CDR3 DNA reads TGTGCCAGCAGACGCACAGGGACTGAAGCTTTCTTT. The chain carries TRBV6-5 and TRBJ1-1, with a tentative D call TRBD1 (6 bases). The CDR3 runs to 12 residues. Germline CDR1 and CDR2: MNHEY and SVGAGI. The V end was cut by 6 bases, the J end by 5 bases, with 10 bases between.

The chain is built from TRBV7-9 and TRBJ2-5; 7 nucleotides agree with TRBD1. The V gene end was trimmed by 5 bases and the J gene end by 0 bases; junction bases not matched to a gene: 6. CDR1 is SEHNR, CDR2 FQNEAQ, per germline (reference sequence). There are 15 residues in the CDR3. Written as DNA, the CDR3 is TGTGCCAGCAGCACCCGACAGGGAGACCAAGAGACCCAGTACTTC. Its translation: CASSTRQGDQETQYF.

The chain uses TRBV30 and TRBJ1-3, with D perhaps TRBD1 (5 bases). V lost 4 bases, J lost 0 bases, and 19 bases lay in between. Germline V gene lookup returns CDR1 GTSNPN and CDR2 SVGIG (reference sequence). This CDR3 contains 17 residues. CDR3 in DNA: TGTGCCTGGAATACGGGGACGTTGCCCGTCTCTGGAAACACCATATATTTT. Translating it yields CAWNTGTLPVSGNTIYF.

The chain couples TRBV5-1 to TRBJ1-4, with TRBD1 as a possible D gene (6 bases). CDR1 and CDR2 (germline): SGHRS, YFSETQ. Trimming stripped 0 bases from V and 5 bases from J, with 11 bases between. This CDR3 spans 15 amino acids. CDR3 residues: CASSLERGANEKLFF. The CDR3 nucleotides are TGCGCCAGCAGCTTGGAGCGGGGGGCCAATGAAAAACTGTTTTTT.

This rearrangement joins TRBV6-4 to TRBJ2-3, with 8 bases aligning to TRBD1. Germline loops: CDR1 MRHNA, CDR2 SNTAGT. There are 14 residues in the CDR3. The J segment lost 4 bases and the V segment lost 6 bases, leaving 6 bases of the junction unmatched. DNA of the CDR3: TGTGCCAGCAGGCCGGACAGGGTATCAGATACGCAGTATTTT. The encoded protein is CASRPDRVSDTQYF.

The sample holds a few counts of this clone. The V and J genes are TRBV19 and TRBJ1-4, with D perhaps TRBD1 (5 bases). Germline-derived CDR1 and CDR2 are LNHDA and SQIVND (reference sequence). Trimming pared 9 bases from V and 6 bases from J, leaving 14 bases between. CDR3 length: 13 amino acids. The CDR3 protein is CASSPRGDEKLFF. Written as DNA, the CDR3 is TGTGCCAGCTCCCCAAGGGGCGATGAAAAACTGTTTTTT.

V usage is TRBV7-6 and J usage is TRBJ2-3; 14 bases map to TRBD2. The CDR3 has 19 residues. V was clipped by 1 base and J by 0 bases; unmatched bases: 6. Germline values: CDR1 SGHVS, CDR2 FNYEAQ. The DNA for the CDR3 is TGTGCCAGCAGCTTAGTTGGGACTAGCGGGGGCGCTAGCACAGATACGCAGTATTTT. Protein sequence: CASSLVGTSGGASTDTQYF.

In DNA, the CDR3 is TGTGCCAGCGATTCTAATAGCGGGATGTACAATGAGCAGTTCTTC. This encodes CASDSNSGMYNEQFF. The chain employs TRBV5-6 and TRBJ2-1, with 8 bases aligning to TRBD2. The CDR3 extends over 15 amino acids. The trim removed 7 bases at V and 4 bases at J, leaving 10 bases unmatched. Germline CDR1 reads SGHDT; CDR2 reads YYEEEE.

The CDR3 here is CASSERGRGLDEQFF. In DNA, the CDR3 is TGTGCCAGCAGTGAAAGGGGACGGGGCCTCGATGAGCAGTTCTTC. This chain joins TRBV6-1 and TRBJ2-1; D is tentatively TRBD1 or TRBD2 (5 bases each). CDR1 is MNHNS, CDR2 SASEGT, per germline. Trimming removed 2 bases from V and 8 bases from J, with 16 bases in between. CDR3 length: 15 residues.

The genes are TRBV27 and TRBJ2-7; no clear D. CDR1 is MNHEY, CDR2 SMNVEV, per germline (reference sequence). The ends were cut back, 8 bases at V and 3 bases at J, with 23 bases in the middle. The CDR3 consists of 16 residues. The CDR3 reads CASSYSLPISGYEQYF. The CDR3 nucleotides read TGTGCCAGCTCCTATTCCCTTCCCATTTCGGGCTACGAGCAGTACTTC.

The rearrangement links TRBV27 to TRBJ2-5; no definite D call. This CDR3 region has 14 residues. V was pared by 0 bases and J by 0 bases, with 5 bases between. Germline V gene sequence: CDR1 MNHEY, CDR2 SMNVEV (reference sequence). The CDR3 here is CASSLSVYQETQYF. In nucleotides, the CDR3 is TGTGCCAGCAGTTTATCAGTGTACCAAGAGACCCAGTACTTC.

The rearrangement links TRBV28 to TRBJ2-1; 8 nucleotides align to TRBD2. This CDR3 comprises 15 residues. Germline CDR1 reads MDHEN; CDR2 reads SYDVKM. Unmatched junction bases numbered 11, after V lost 3 bases and J lost 10 bases. CDR3 sequence reads: CASSFGVAGGREQFF. In DNA, the CDR3 is TGTGCCAGCAGTTTTGGGGTGGCGGGGGGCCGGGAGCAGTTCTTC.

The chain employs TRBV2 and TRBJ2-5; 7 bases are a match to TRBD1. J was trimmed by 2 bases and V by 3 bases; bases with no gene match: 3. There are 14 residues in the CDR3. Germline CDR1 reads SNHLY; CDR2 reads FYNNEI. CDR3 nucleotides: TGTGCCAGCAGTGAGCCCAGGGGGCAAGAGACCCAGTACTTC. It translates to CASSEPRGQETQYF.

This chain joins TRBV5-1 and TRBJ2-2, with 13 bases fitting TRBD2. The germline V gene has CDR1 SGHRS and CDR2 YFSETQ. CDR3 size: 17 residues. The junction had 7 bases not matched to a gene; V was cut back by 4 bases and J by 4 bases. The CDR3 DNA is TGCGCCAGCAGCCCCGGACTAGCGGGAGTGAGCACCGGGGAGCTGTTTTTT. Its protein product is CASSPGLAGVSTGELFF.

The chain couples TRBV7-8 to TRBJ2-3, with 8 bases that match TRBD2. Germline V gene lookup returns CDR1 SGHVS and CDR2 FQNEAQ. Germline trimming cut 3 bases from V and 4 bases from J; bases unmatched to any gene: 6. The length of the CDR3 is 15 residues. For the CDR3, the DNA is TGTGCCAGCAGCTTGGGCGGGAGGTGGCCAGATACGCAGTATTTT. Translation: CASSLGGRWPDTQYF.

The chain joins TRBV19 to TRBJ1-4, with D perhaps matching TRBD1 (6 bases). The CDR3 totals 14 residues. Trimming took 4 bases from V and 8 from J, leaving 14 bases between them. The germline CDR1 and CDR2 sequences are LNHDA and SQIVND (reference sequence). The chain's CDR3 is CASSKRGQGEKLFF. In DNA, the CDR3 is TGTGCCAGTAGTAAGCGGGGCCAGGGGGAAAAACTGTTTTTT.

The gene calls are TRBV10-3 and TRBJ2-3, with 8 bases lining up with TRBD1. The germline gives CDR1 ENHRY, CDR2 SYGVKD. V lost 9 bases, J lost 0 bases, and 8 bases stayed unmatched. The CDR3 covers 15 residues. CDR3 region: CAISSDRASTDTQYF. DNA for the CDR3: TGTGCCATATCGTCGGACAGGGCGAGCACAGATACGCAGTATTTT.